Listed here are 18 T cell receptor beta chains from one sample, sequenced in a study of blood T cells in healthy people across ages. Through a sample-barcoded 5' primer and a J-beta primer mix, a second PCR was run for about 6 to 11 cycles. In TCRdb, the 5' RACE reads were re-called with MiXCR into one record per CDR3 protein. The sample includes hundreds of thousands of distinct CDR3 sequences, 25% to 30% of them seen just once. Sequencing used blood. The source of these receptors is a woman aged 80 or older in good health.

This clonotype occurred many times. The CDR3 nucleotides read TGTGCCAGCAGCTTAGATGGGACAATGAATGAAAAACTGTTTTTT. Translated: CASSLDGTMNEKLFF. The chain joins TRBV7-9 to TRBJ1-4, with a weak D call TRBD1 (6 bases). Germline CDR1 and CDR2: SEHNR and FQNEAQ (reference sequence). The CDR3 has 15 amino acids. V lost 1 base, J lost 5 bases, and 11 bases lay in between.

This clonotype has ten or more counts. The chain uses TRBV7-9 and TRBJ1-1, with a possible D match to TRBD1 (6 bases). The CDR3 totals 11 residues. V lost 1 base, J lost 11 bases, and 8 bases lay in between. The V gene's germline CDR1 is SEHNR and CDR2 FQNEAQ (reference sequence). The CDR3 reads CASSLDREAFF. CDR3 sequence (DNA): TGTGCCAGCAGCTTAGACAGGGAGGCTTTCTTT.

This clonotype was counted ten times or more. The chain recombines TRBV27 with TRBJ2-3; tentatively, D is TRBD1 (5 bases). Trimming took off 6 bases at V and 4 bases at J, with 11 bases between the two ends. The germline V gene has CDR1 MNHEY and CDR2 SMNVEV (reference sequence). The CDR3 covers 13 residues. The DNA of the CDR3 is TGTGCCAGCAGGAAAGGGGTGGCAGATACGCAGTATTTT. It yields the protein CASRKGVADTQYF.

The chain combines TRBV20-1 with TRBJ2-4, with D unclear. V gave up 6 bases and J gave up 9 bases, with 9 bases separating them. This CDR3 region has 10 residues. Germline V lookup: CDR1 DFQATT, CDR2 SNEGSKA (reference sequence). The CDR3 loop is CSAAKGIQYF. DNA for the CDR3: TGCAGTGCGGCTAAGGGCATTCAGTACTTC.

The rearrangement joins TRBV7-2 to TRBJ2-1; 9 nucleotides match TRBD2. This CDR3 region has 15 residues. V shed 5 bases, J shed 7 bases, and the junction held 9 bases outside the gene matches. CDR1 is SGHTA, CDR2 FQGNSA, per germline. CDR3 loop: CASSHGGGAGNEQFF. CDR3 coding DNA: TGTGCCAGCAGCCACGGCGGGGGGGCCGGGAATGAGCAGTTCTTC.

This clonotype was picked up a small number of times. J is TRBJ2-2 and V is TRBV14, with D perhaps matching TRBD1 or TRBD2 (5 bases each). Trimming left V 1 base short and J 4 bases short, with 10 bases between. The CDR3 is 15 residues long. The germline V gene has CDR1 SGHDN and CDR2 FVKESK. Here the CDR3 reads CASSQARAGTGELFF. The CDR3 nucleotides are TGTGCCAGCAGCCAAGCCAGGGCGGGCACCGGGGAGCTGTTTTTT.

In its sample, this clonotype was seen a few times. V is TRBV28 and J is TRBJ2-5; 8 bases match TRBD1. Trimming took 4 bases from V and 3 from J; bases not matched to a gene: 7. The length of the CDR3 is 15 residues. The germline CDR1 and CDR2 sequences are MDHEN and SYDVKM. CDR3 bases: TGTGCCAGCAGTTCTCGGGACAGGCGAAAAGAGACCCAGTACTTC. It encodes CASSSRDRRKETQYF.

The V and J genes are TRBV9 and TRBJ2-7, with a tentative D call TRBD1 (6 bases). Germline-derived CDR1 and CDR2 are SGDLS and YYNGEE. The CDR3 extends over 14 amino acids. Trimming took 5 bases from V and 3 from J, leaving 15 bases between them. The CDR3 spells CASSQGSGVYEQYF. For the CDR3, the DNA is TGTGCCAGCAGTCAAGGGTCAGGGGTCTACGAGCAGTACTTC.

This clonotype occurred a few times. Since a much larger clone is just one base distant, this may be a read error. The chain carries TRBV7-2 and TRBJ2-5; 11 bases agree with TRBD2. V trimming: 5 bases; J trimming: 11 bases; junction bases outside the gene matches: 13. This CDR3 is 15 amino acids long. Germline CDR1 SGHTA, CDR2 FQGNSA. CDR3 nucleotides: TGTGCCAGCAGCCGCCGACTAGCGGGGAATAATGAGCAGTACTTC. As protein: CASSRRLAGNNEQYF.

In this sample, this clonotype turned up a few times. CDR3 in DNA: TGCGCCAGCAGCCTGGGACTAGCGGGAGTTTTTGAGCAGTTCTTC. Translating it yields CASSLGLAGVFEQFF. The chain couples TRBV4-3 to TRBJ2-1, with 14 bases aligning to TRBD2. Germline trimming cut 4 bases from V and 9 bases from J; bases unmatched to any gene: 5. The CDR3 runs 15 residues. Looked up from germline, CDR1 is LGHNA and CDR2 is YSLEER.

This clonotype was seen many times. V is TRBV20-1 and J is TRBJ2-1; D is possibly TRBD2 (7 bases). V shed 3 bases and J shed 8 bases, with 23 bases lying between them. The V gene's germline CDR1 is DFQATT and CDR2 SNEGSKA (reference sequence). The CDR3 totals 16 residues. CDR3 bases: TGCAGTGCTAGTCCTCAGTGGGGGGGGGGCCGGGATGAGCAGTTCTTC. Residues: CSASPQWGGGRDEQFF.

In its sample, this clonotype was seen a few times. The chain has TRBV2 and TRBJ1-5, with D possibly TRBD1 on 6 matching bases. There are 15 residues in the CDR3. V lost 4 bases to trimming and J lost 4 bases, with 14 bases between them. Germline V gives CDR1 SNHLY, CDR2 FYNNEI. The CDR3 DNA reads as TGTGCCAGCAGTGTACAGGGATGGTATAATCAGCCCCAGCATTTT. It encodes CASSVQGWYNQPQHF.

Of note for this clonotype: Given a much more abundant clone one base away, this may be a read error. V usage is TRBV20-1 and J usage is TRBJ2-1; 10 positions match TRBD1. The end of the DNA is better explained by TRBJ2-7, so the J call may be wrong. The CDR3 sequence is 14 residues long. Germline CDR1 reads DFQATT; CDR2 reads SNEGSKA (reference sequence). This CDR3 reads CSARRQGAYNEQYF. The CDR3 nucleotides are TGCAGTGCTAGAAGACAGGGGGCCTACAATGAGCAGTACTTC.

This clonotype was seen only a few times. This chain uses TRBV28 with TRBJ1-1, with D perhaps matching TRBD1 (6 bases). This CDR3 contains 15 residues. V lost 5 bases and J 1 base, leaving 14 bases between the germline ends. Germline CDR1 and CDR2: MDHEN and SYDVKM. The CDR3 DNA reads TGTGCCAGCAGTCTGGACAGCCTAAGGAACACTGAAGCTTTCTTT. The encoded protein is CASSLDSLRNTEAFF.

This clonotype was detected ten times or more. DNA for the CDR3: TGTGCCAGCAGCCATAGGGGGGCATACGGGGCCAACGTCCTGACTTTC. It encodes CASSHRGAYGANVLTF. The genes are TRBV3-1 and TRBJ2-6; D possibly uses TRBD1 or TRBD2 (6 bases each). The CDR3 has 16 amino acids. The ends were cut back, 3 bases at V and 4 bases at J, with 13 bases in the middle. The germline V gene has CDR1 LGHDT and CDR2 YNNKEL (reference sequence).

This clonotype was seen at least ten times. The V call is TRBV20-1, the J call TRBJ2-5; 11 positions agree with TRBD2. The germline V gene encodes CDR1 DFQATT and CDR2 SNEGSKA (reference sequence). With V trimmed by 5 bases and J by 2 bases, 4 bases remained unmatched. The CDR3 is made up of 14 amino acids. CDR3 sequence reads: CSALTSGGQETQYF. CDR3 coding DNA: TGCAGTGCTCTAACTAGCGGGGGTCAAGAGACCCAGTACTTC.

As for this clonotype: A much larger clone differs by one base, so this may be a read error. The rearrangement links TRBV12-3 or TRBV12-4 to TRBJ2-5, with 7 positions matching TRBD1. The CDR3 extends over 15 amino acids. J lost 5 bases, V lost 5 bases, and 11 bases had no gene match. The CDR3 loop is CASSPTGTRCETQYF. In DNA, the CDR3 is TGTGCCAGCAGTCCGACAGGGACCCGATGTGAGACCCAGTACTTC.

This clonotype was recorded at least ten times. CDR3 in DNA: TGTGCCAGCAGCGGGGTCAATGAGCAGTTCTTC. The encoded protein is CASSGVNEQFF. The chain is built from TRBV13 and TRBJ2-1; D remains unclear. CDR3 length: 11 amino acids. The germline gives CDR1 PRHDT, CDR2 FYEKMQ (reference sequence). Trimming shortened V by 5 bases and J by 6 bases, and 5 bases separated the two germline ends.